This T cell receptor (beta chain) comes out of a study of identical twins. Points from the study as a whole: When twins shared out-of-frame alpha sequences, those sequences had excess low generation probability. Models predicted too little out-of-frame TCR alpha sharing in monozygotic twins. The study drew conclusions from cross-sectional statistical analysis, not from following the same donors.

Using its own MiXCR run on the 5' RACE reads, TCRdb lists one record per CDR3 protein. This sample has 750,000 to 950,000 distinct CDR3 sequences, with 12% found just once. Points on this clonotype: Its specificity is not known.

V shed 3 bases and J shed 7 bases, with 10 bases lying between them. The CDR3 extends over 12 amino acids. Germline V lookup: CDR1 DFQATT, CDR2 SNEGSKA (reference sequence). These same records also appear under a second study, on yellow fever vaccine responses in identical twins.

J is TRBJ2-1 and V is TRBV20-1, with D perhaps TRBD2 (6 bases). The TCR was taken from a woman aged 18-29 years in good health. Source material: PBMCs. As DNA, the CDR3 is TGCAGTGCTAGGGGGGGAGAGAATGAGCAGTTCTTC. Translation gives CSARGGENEQFF.